The rows below give T cell receptor beta chains drawn from one sample of a study of blood T cells in healthy people across ages. TCRdb independently ran MiXCR on the 5' RACE reads; one entry per CDR3 protein. Among 1.5 million to 2 million distinct CDR3 sequences listed, just under 50% were seen once. Material: blood. All receptors come from a woman in her 40s in good health. The CDR3 runs from the conserved cysteine through the conserved F or W. Fields, in order: V gene, clone size, D gene, J gene, CDR3 DNA, CDR3 protein. A D gene is named only where the DNA matches it firmly. Clone sizes are given selectively: once, few, many, or a class where the clone is expanded.

TRBV5-1	.	.	TRBJ2-5	TGCGCCAGCAGCTTCGGAGGGGGCGCGTACAATGAGCAGTACTTC	CASSFGGGAYNEQYF
TRBV28	.	.	TRBJ1-1	TGTGCCAGCAGTTTATATGGACCGTCTGGAGTTGCTGCTTTCTTT	CASSLYGPSGVAAFF
TRBV4-2	few	.	TRBJ2-5	TGTGCCAGCAGCCAAGATCCCGGCCGGCGAGAGACCCAGTACTTC	CASSQDPGRRETQYF
TRBV11-2	.	.	TRBJ2-4	TGTGCCAGCAGTTTCCGGGCTATGAGGATTCAAGCCAAAAACATTCAGTACTTC	CASSFRAMRIQAKNIQYF
TRBV12-3/TRBV12-4	once	.	TRBJ2-6	TGTGCCAGCAGTTTCCCCCACCTGGGGGCCAACGGCCTGACTTTC	CASSFPHLGANGLTF
TRBV5-1	.	.	TRBJ2-7	TGCGCCAGCAGCAACCCGGGTCTCTACGAGCAGTACTTC	CASSNPGLYEQYF
TRBV5-1	.	TRBD2	TRBJ2-3	TGCGCCAGCAGCCGCTTGGAGACTAGCTACACAGATACGCAGTATTTT	CASSRLETSYTDTQYF
TRBV11-1	.	.	TRBJ2-5	TGTGCCAGCAGCTTCTACCCCGGAATTGCACAAGAGACCCAGTACTTC	CASSFYPGIAQETQYF
TRBV24-1	once	.	TRBJ1-2	TGTGCCACCAGTGCGGGGGGTGTGGCGGGCTACACCTTC	CATSAGGVAGYTF
TRBV5-1	once	.	TRBJ2-5	TGCACCAGCAGCTTGGTAGGAGGGAACCAAGAGACCCAGTACTTC	CTSSLVGGNQETQYF
TRBV20-1	few	TRBD1	TRBJ1-5	TGCAGTGCAAACAGGGGTATCCAGCCCCAGCATTTT	CSANRGIQPQHF
TRBV12-3/TRBV12-4	.	TRBD2	TRBJ2-7	TGTGCCAGCAGTCCGGAAGCGGGGGGGTCCTACAATGAGCAGTACTTC	CASSPEAGGSYNEQYF
TRBV24-1	few	TRBD1	TRBJ2-3	TGTGCCACCAGTGATGCCGGGACAGGGCTCAAAACGGATACGCAGTATTTT	CATSDAGTGLKTDTQYF
TRBV18	.	TRBD1	TRBJ2-7	TGTGCCAGCTCCCGGGACAGGACCGGGTACGAGCAGTACTTC	CASSRDRTGYEQYF
TRBV7-8	.	.	TRBJ2-4	TGTGCCAGCAGCCGGGGGGACAGCCTAATAGGAGCCAAAAACATTCAGTACTTC	CASSRGDSLIGAKNIQYF
TRBV4-3	.	TRBD1	TRBJ1-1	TGCGCCAGCAGCCAACCGGGACAGGGCATAACTGAAGCTTTCTTT	CASSQPGQGITEAFF
TRBV28	.	TRBD1	TRBJ2-7	TGTGCCAGCAGTTTAGGGTCGGGACAGGGGTCTCTCTACGAGCAGTACTTC	CASSLGSGQGSLYEQYF
TRBV5-1	few	.	TRBJ1-1	TGCGCCAGCAGCTTGGCAGAGGCGAACACTGAAGCTTTCTTT	CASSLAEANTEAFF
TRBV4-3	.	TRBD2	TRBJ2-3	TGCGCCAGCAGCCAACCTCTAGCGGGGGAGGAGACGCAGTATTTT	CASSQPLAGEETQYF
TRBV15	.	.	TRBJ2-5	TGTGCCACCAGCAGAGATAAATCGGGACAACTAGGGACCCAGTACTTC	CATSRDKSGQLGTQYF
TRBV7-9	.	TRBD1	TRBJ1-1	TGTGCCAGCAGAACCCGGGGGGACAGTGAAGCTTTCTTT	CASRTRGDSEAFF
TRBV7-9	.	.	TRBJ1-2	TGTGCCAGCAGCTCGGGACTGATTCCTTATGGCTACACCTTC	CASSSGLIPYGYTF
TRBV6-5	.	.	TRBJ1-1	TGTGCCAGCAGTGGACAGCACACTGAAGCTTTCTTT	CASSGQHTEAFF
TRBV27	few	.	TRBJ2-5	TGTGCCAGCAGTTTAATATCAGGGGCGCAAGAGACCCAGTACTTC	CASSLISGAQETQYF
TRBV5-6	few	.	TRBJ2-7	TGTGCCAGCAGCAGTTACCACCACTTGGTCTACGAGCAGTACTTC	CASSSYHHLVYEQYF
TRBV12-3/TRBV12-4	many	.	TRBJ2-7	TGTGCCAGCAGTCCGCAGACCAGCTCCTACGAGCAGTACTTC	CASSPQTSSYEQYF